Given below is one T cell receptor (beta chain) in context. The data were obtained in a study of blood T cell repertoires in COVID-19. Study information: From the United States, Italy and Spain came samples of acute and convalescent COVID-19. From T cells, B-cell-depleted T cells, or PBMCs came the material, which was cDNA or gDNA.

The CDR3 totals 14 residues. Germline V lookup: CDR1 LGHDT, CDR2 YNNKEL (reference sequence). V was pared by 8 bases and J by 1 base, with 11 bases between. Authors' data handling: Amplifying reference gene primers gave estimates of nucleated cell counts. Data came from immunoSEQ multiplex PCR; TCRdb stores just in-frame clones and leaves some out. The D gene and trimming were derived from the DNA, and the V and J assignments and clone size from that table. Among 86,000 or so clones listed, over 90% were seen once. Specimen: peripheral blood. This sequence was found in a human donor with active COVID-19. The donor label of this sample is uncertain. The rearrangement links TRBV3-1 (or the pseudogene TRBV3-2) to TRBJ2-2; no clear D. The CDR3 nucleotides are TGTGCCAGCCATCCCTTCGGGAACACCGGGGAGCTGTTTTTT. Amino acids: CASHPFGNTGELFF.